Below, 20 T cell receptor beta chains from the same sample are listed, as sequenced in a study of identifying expanded T cells in peripheral blood. The table came from immunoSEQ multiplex PCR; TCRdb's copy has only in-frame clones and leaves some out. The repertoire includes roughly 82,000 clones, 70% to 90% of them detected once, and 15% to 20% sits in the top ten. The material sequenced was blood. The receptors come from a person between 18 and 70 years old in good health.

The chain carries TRBV4-2 and TRBJ1-1; D may be TRBD1 (6 bases). The CDR3 sequence is 16 residues long. Germline V gives CDR1 LGHNA, CDR2 YNFKEQ. V was clipped by 0 bases and J by 5 bases, with 16 bases between them. DNA for the CDR3: TGTGCCAGCAGCCAAGATTTGAGGGGGACATGGACTGAAGCTTTCTTT. Amino acids: CASSQDLRGTWTEAFF.

This clone was counted a single time. This rearrangement joins TRBV6-5 to TRBJ2-2; 10 positions match TRBD1. CDR1 is MNHEY, CDR2 SVGAGI, per germline. The CDR3 runs 14 residues. Unmatched junction bases numbered 4, after V lost 6 bases and J lost 6 bases. CDR3 nucleotides: TGTGCCAGCAGAATCGGGACAGGGGCCGGGGAGCTGTTTTTT. Residues: CASRIGTGAGELFF.

The chain is built from TRBV19 and TRBJ2-2, with D perhaps matching TRBD2 (6 bases). CDR3 length: 13 residues. Germline loops: CDR1 LNHDA, CDR2 SQIVND (reference sequence). The V end lost 10 bases, the J end lost 2 bases, and 11 bases lay between the germline ends. The CDR3 DNA reads as TGTGCCACCTTAGCGGAAAACACCGGGGAGCTGTTTTTT. Translated: CATLAENTGELFF.

The chain joins TRBV7-2 to TRBJ1-4; D is possibly TRBD1 (6 bases). Germline-derived CDR1 and CDR2 are SGHTA and FQGNSA. Trimming shortened V by 1 base and J by 0 bases, and 9 bases separated the two germline ends. The CDR3 totals 16 residues. CDR3 residues: CASSLVKGATNEKLFF. The CDR3 DNA follows: TGTGCCAGCAGCTTAGTGAAGGGGGCAACTAATGAAAAACTGTTTTTT.

This chain connects TRBV2 to TRBJ2-7; 8 nucleotides align to TRBD2. CDR3 size: 14 residues. J gave up 4 bases and V 6 bases, and 8 bases lay outside the gene matches. Germline assignment: CDR1 SNHLY and CDR2 FYNNEI. The CDR3 bases are TGTGCCAGCAGGGGACTAGTGGTCGGGTACGAGCAGTACTTC. It is translated as CASRGLVVGYEQYF. The full variable domain, completed using reference TRBV2 and TRBJ2-7, is EPEVTQTPSHQVTQMGQEVILRCVPISNHLYFYWYRQILGQKVEFLVSFYNNEISEKSEIFDDQFSVERPDGSNFTLKIRSTKLEDSAMYFCASRGLVVGYEQYFGPGTRLTVT.

The chain carries TRBV7-6 and TRBJ2-2, with TRBD2 matching 8 bases. The ends lost 3 bases at V and 6 bases at J; junction bases unmatched: 9. Germline assignment: CDR1 SGHVS and CDR2 FNYEAQ. The CDR3 is 16 residues long. The CDR3 is CASSFSGSFFAGELFF. The CDR3 nucleotides read TGTGCCAGCAGCTTCAGCGGGAGTTTTTTCGCCGGGGAGCTGTTTTTT.

This clone was seen more than once but under ten times. This sequence joins TRBV7-2 and TRBJ1-2; 7 nucleotides agree with TRBD1. V was pared by 5 bases and J by 9 bases, with 9 bases of the junction left unmatched. Germline CDR1 is SGHTA and CDR2 is FQGNSA. CDR3 length equals 13 residues. CDR3 in amino acids: CASSPRGGGSYTF. CDR3 coding DNA: TGTGCCAGCAGCCCCCGAGGGGGCGGTAGCTACACCTTC.

The rearrangement links TRBV7-6 to TRBJ2-7, with D perhaps TRBD2 (5 bases). The CDR3 spans 12 residues. Germline V gene lookup returns CDR1 SGHVS and CDR2 FNYEAQ. Trimming took 4 bases from V and 4 from J, leaving 8 bases between them. The CDR3 loop reads CASSSSGYEQYF. The CDR3, as DNA: TGTGCCAGCAGCTCCAGCGGTTACGAGCAGTACTTC.

The chain links TRBV28 to TRBJ2-3; D is unresolved. The CDR3 sequence is 13 residues long. Trimming removed 5 bases at V and 2 bases at J, with 8 bases between. Germline CDR1 and CDR2: MDHEN and SYDVKM. The CDR3 loop reads CASSPPSTDTQYF. In nucleotides, the CDR3 is TGTGCCAGCAGTCCACCTTCCACAGATACGCAGTATTTT.

The J gene is TRBJ2-7, the V gene TRBV5-6; D is unresolved. Germline V gene lookup returns CDR1 SGHDT and CDR2 YYEEEE. V was pared by 0 bases and J by 4 bases, with 14 bases between. CDR3 length equals 15 residues. The CDR3 loop is CASSLGYMESYEQYF. CDR3 coding DNA: TGTGCCAGCAGCTTGGGGTACATGGAGTCGTACGAGCAGTACTTC.

V gene TRBV28 combines with J gene TRBJ2-6; 7 nucleotides align to TRBD1. After removal of 5 bases from V and 2 bases from J, the junction contained 3 bases not matched to a gene. Per germline, CDR1 MDHEN and CDR2 SYDVKM. The CDR3 consists of 15 residues. This CDR3 is CASSRQGAGANVLTF. The CDR3 bases are TGTGCCAGCAGTCGACAGGGAGCTGGGGCCAACGTCCTGACTTTC. The full variable domain, completed using reference TRBV28 and TRBJ2-6, is DVKVTQSSRYLVKRTGEKVFLECVQDMDHENMFWYRQDPGLGLRLIYFSYDVKMKEKGDIPEGYSVSREKKERFSLILESASTNQTSMYLCASSRQGAGANVLTFGAGSRLTVL.

V is TRBV4-1 and J is TRBJ1-5; no reliable D call. Trimming took 5 bases from V and 3 from J, leaving 20 bases between them. The CDR3 contains 17 residues. CDR1 and CDR2 from the germline V gene are MGHRA and YSYEKL. CDR3 protein: CASSSKPSTLLNQPQHF. CDR3 coding DNA: TGCGCCAGCAGCTCCAAACCCTCGACACTACTCAATCAGCCCCAGCATTTT.

The V gene is TRBV28, the J gene TRBJ1-1; D possibly corresponds to TRBD1 (5 bases). CDR1 MDHEN and CDR2 SYDVKM come from the germline V gene. CDR3 length: 15 amino acids. V shed 3 bases and J shed 8 bases, with 19 bases lying between them. CDR3 sequence reads: CASSFRPGYGVEAFF. CDR3 nucleotides: TGTGCCAGCAGTTTTCGGCCAGGGTATGGAGTGGAAGCTTTCTTT.

The chain has TRBV14 and TRBJ2-2; 7 nucleotides align to TRBD1. V dropped 2 bases and J dropped 1; count of bases not matched to a gene: 1. CDR1 is SGHDN, CDR2 FVKESK, per germline. The CDR3 spans 15 residues. Written as DNA, the CDR3 is TGTGCCAGCAGCCAACGACAGGGGAACACCGGGGAGCTGTTTTTT. Translated, it gives CASSQRQGNTGELFF.

With regard to this clone: An end of the junction differs from the germline gene, which may be a read error. The J gene is TRBJ2-3, the V gene TRBV7-7, with 9 positions matching TRBD1. The V gene's germline CDR1 is SSHAT and CDR2 FNYEAQ (reference sequence). The CDR3 is 16 residues long. The CDR3, as DNA: TGTGCTAGCAGCCTCACAGGGGGCGCCGGTTCAGATACGCAGTATTTT. Protein sequence: CASSLTGGAGSDTQYF.

The rearrangement uses TRBV19 and TRBJ1-3; no definite D call. The V gene lost 4 bases and the J gene lost 4 bases, with 5 bases spanning the gap. The CDR3 consists of 12 residues. CDR1 is LNHDA, CDR2 SQIVND, per germline (reference sequence). CDR3 residues: CASSSPGNTIYF. As DNA, the CDR3 is TGTGCCAGTAGTAGTCCGGGAAACACCATATATTTT.

The gene calls are TRBV7-2 and TRBJ2-3; no clear D gene. Germline-derived CDR1 and CDR2 are SGHTA and FQGNSA. This CDR3 is built from 11 residues. Trimming took 4 bases from V and 2 from J, leaving 1 base between them. This CDR3 is CASSYTDTQYF. CDR3 nucleotides: TGTGCCAGCAGCTACACAGATACGCAGTATTTT.

This clone was observed a single time. This chain joins TRBV9 and TRBJ2-1; 10 nucleotides line up with TRBD2. Germline assignment: CDR1 SGDLS and CDR2 YYNGEE. The CDR3 loop spans 17 amino acids. V gave up 4 bases and J gave up 5 bases; unmatched junction bases: 12. The CDR3 loop reads CASSPFSPSGSNNEQFF. In nucleotides, the CDR3 is TGTGCCAGCAGCCCATTTTCTCCTAGCGGGAGCAACAATGAGCAGTTCTTC.

J is TRBJ2-3 and V is TRBV13, with 7 nucleotides matching TRBD1. This CDR3 spans 18 amino acids. V was clipped by 5 bases and J by 1 base; unmatched bases: 15. Germline CDR1 reads PRHDT; CDR2 reads FYEKMQ (reference sequence). The CDR3 nucleotides read TGTGCCAGCAGCCCCCGAGGGACAGCGATCCCCCGCACAGATACGCAGTATTTT. Its translation is CASSPRGTAIPRTDTQYF. The whole variable domain, filled in from reference TRBV13 and TRBJ2-3, reads AAGVIQSPRHLIKEKRETATLKCYPIPRHDTVYWYQQGPGQDPQFLISFYEKMQSDKGSIPDRFSAQQFSDYHSELNMSSLELGDSALYFCASSPRGTAIPRTDTQYFGPGTRLTVL.

This chain joins TRBV6-1 and TRBJ2-3, with D unclear. The CDR3 covers 12 residues. V lost 5 bases and J 8 bases, leaving 11 bases between the germline ends. The V gene's germline CDR1 is MNHNS and CDR2 SASEGT. The CDR3 region is CASSPTIPTQYF. The CDR3 DNA is TGTGCCAGCAGTCCTACGATACCTACGCAGTATTTT.